The 2 T cell receptor beta chains below were found in one sample sequenced in a study of T cell responses to AZD1222 COVID-19 vaccine. Sequencing was performed with immunoSEQ multiplex PCR; in TCRdb, only in-frame clones are kept and a portion is missing. This repertoire shows some 150,000 clones, around 88% found once; its top ten account for under 2.5%. The starting material was peripheral blood, obtained on day 0 of AZD1222 vaccination. The receptor source for this set is an adult in good health.

The rearrangement links TRBV27 to TRBJ1-5; D gene unclear. The CDR3 loop spans 14 amino acids. V was shortened by 10 bases and J by 1 base, with 14 bases between the two germline ends. CDR1 and CDR2 from the germline V gene are MNHEY and SMNVEV (reference sequence). The CDR3 DNA is TGTGCCATCCACCGCGGGGAAAGCAATCAGCCCCAGCATTTT. Its protein product is CAIHRGESNQPQHF.

This chain links TRBV7-9 with TRBJ2-7, with D uncertain. The CDR3 consists of 13 residues. Trimming removed 5 bases from V and 4 bases from J, with 12 bases in between. Per germline, CDR1 SEHNR and CDR2 FQNEAQ (reference sequence). In DNA, the CDR3 is TGTGCCAGCAGCAACCGGGCCGGGTACGAGCAGTACTTC. This codes for CASSNRAGYEQYF.